The 28 T cell receptor beta chains presented below share a single source sample, sequenced in a study of blood T cell repertoires in COVID-19. Generated by immunoSEQ multiplex PCR, the TCRdb table keeps only in-frame clones and is missing some. Here the sample spans around 70,000 clones, 91% being singletons. The sequenced sample was peripheral blood. The receptors come from a woman aged 55-69 years with active COVID-19.

V gene TRBV3-1 (or the pseudogene TRBV3-2) combines with J gene TRBJ2-3; the match to TRBD2 covers 7 bases. Germline trimming cut 6 bases from V and 0 bases from J; bases unmatched to any gene: 3. This CDR3 region has 14 residues. Germline V gene lookup returns CDR1 LGHDT and CDR2 YNNKEL (reference sequence). The CDR3 DNA reads as TGTGCCAGCAGTATTAGCGGGAGCACAGATACGCAGTATTTT. Encoded protein: CASSISGSTDTQYF.

The chain recombines TRBV6-6 with TRBJ2-7, with D hard to call. The germline gives CDR1 MNHNY, CDR2 SVGAGI (reference sequence). V was clipped by 7 bases and J by 4 bases, with 11 bases between them. The CDR3 runs 12 residues. Here the CDR3 DNA reads TGTGCCAGCACCGACAATTGGTACGAGCAGTACTTC. Amino acid sequence: CASTDNWYEQYF.

The V call is TRBV6-7, the J call TRBJ2-5, with TRBD2 matching 8 bases. TRBV6-7 is assigned to the ORF class and has an uncertain function. J gave up 6 bases and V 7 bases, and 19 bases lay outside the gene matches. The CDR3 is 17 residues long. CDR3 in DNA: TGTGCCAGCACTGACTCCGGAGCGGGAGAGATCCCTAAGACCCAGTACTTC. Residues: CASTDSGAGEIPKTQYF.

The J gene is TRBJ2-7, the V gene TRBV11-2; tentatively, D is TRBD1 (6 bases). V lost 6 bases and J 0 bases, leaving 15 bases between the germline ends. The CDR3 runs to 15 residues. Per the germline V gene, CDR1 is SGHAT and CDR2 is FQNNGV. The CDR3 nucleotides are TGTGCCAGCAGTTCCAGACAGGAGACCTCCTACGAGCAGTACTTC. It translates to CASSSRQETSYEQYF.

This clone was picked up one time. The chain combines TRBV11-2 with TRBJ2-2; D perhaps matches TRBD2 (5 bases). Deletions cut 5 bases from V and 5 bases from J, with 12 bases between. The CDR3 runs 14 residues. CDR1 and CDR2 (germline): SGHAT, FQNNGV. The CDR3 coding sequence is TGTGCCAGCAGCCTTTCCCGCGGGACCGGGGAGCTGTTTTTT. This gives the protein CASSLSRGTGELFF. The complete variable domain, with remaining parts taken from reference TRBV11-2 and TRBJ2-2, reads EAGVAQSPRYKIIEKRQSVAFWCNPISGHATLYWYQQILGQGPKLLIQFQNNGVVDDSQLPKDRFSAERLKGVDSTLKIQPAKLEDSAVYLCASSLSRGTGELFFGEGSRLTVL.

The V call is TRBV28, the J call TRBJ1-4, with TRBD1 matching over 7 bases. Germline V gives CDR1 MDHEN, CDR2 SYDVKM. The V gene end was trimmed by 5 bases and the J gene end by 8 bases; junction bases not matched to a gene: 11. The CDR3 length is 15 residues. CDR3 nucleotides: TGTGCCAGCAGTACGCGACAGGGTTTGAGAGAAAAACTGTTTTTT. Protein product: CASSTRQGLREKLFF.

The gene calls are TRBV14 and TRBJ2-2, with 10 nucleotides matching TRBD1. The junction had 5 bases not matched to a gene; V was cut back by 6 bases and J by 4 bases. CDR1 and CDR2 (germline): SGHDN, FVKESK. CDR3 length equals 15 residues. In DNA form, the CDR3 reads TGTGCCAGCAGTGACAGGGGGCTAAGCACCGGGGAGCTGTTTTTT. It codes for CASSDRGLSTGELFF.

The chain couples TRBV9 to TRBJ2-1; a possible D gene is TRBD2 (6 bases). V was shortened by 5 bases and J by 0 bases, with 12 bases between the two germline ends. In germline, CDR1 is SGDLS, CDR2 YYNGEE. The CDR3 loop spans 15 amino acids. The CDR3 spells CASRRGGSSYNEQFF. CDR3 coding DNA: TGTGCCAGCAGGCGTGGGGGGAGCTCCTACAATGAGCAGTTCTTC.

This chain connects TRBV19 to TRBJ1-2; 7 positions match TRBD1. The CDR3 covers 14 residues. V was clipped by 5 bases and J by 5 bases; unmatched bases: 8. CDR1 is LNHDA, CDR2 SQIVND, per germline (reference sequence). The CDR3 DNA sequence: TGTGCCAGTAGTCCATCCGGGACAGCGTATGGCTACACCTTC. Translating gives CASSPSGTAYGYTF.

As concerns this clone: The junction does not match germline at one end; this may be a read error. The chain carries TRBV7-7 and TRBJ2-3; D is perhaps TRBD2 (5 bases). The CDR3 has 15 amino acids. CDR1 is SSHAT and CDR2 is FNYEAQ in the germline V gene (reference sequence). CDR3 sequence (DNA): TGTGCTAGCAGCTTAGGACTCTCTAGCACAGATACGCAGTATTTT. Translation: CASSLGLSSTDTQYF.

This clone showed up just a few times. The V call is TRBV3-1 (or the pseudogene TRBV3-2), the J call TRBJ1-3, with D unresolved. V was shortened by 0 bases and J by 8 bases, with 5 bases between the two germline ends. CDR3 length equals 12 residues. CDR1 LGHDT and CDR2 YNNKEL come from the germline V gene (reference sequence). This CDR3 is CASSQDGDTIYF. The CDR3 nucleotides are TGTGCCAGCAGCCAAGACGGGGACACCATATATTTT.

The sample holds one count of this clone. The gene calls are TRBV5-1 and TRBJ2-2; TRBD2 matches at 7 bases. CDR3 length: 18 amino acids. Germline trimming cut 0 bases from V and 6 bases from J; bases unmatched to any gene: 14. Germline V gene data show CDR1 as SGHRS and CDR2 as YFSETQ. The DNA of the CDR3 is TGCGCCAGCAGCTTGGATGGCGGGAGCCCCGCCGGGCCCGGGGAGCTGTTTTTT. This translates into CASSLDGGSPAGPGELFF.

The V call is TRBV3-1 (or the pseudogene TRBV3-2), the J call TRBJ2-2, with 10 bases aligning to TRBD2. CDR1 and CDR2 (germline): LGHDT, YNNKEL (reference sequence). V was clipped by 1 base and J by 2 bases; unmatched bases: 10. CDR3 length: 19 amino acids. CDR3 bases: TGTGCCAGCAGCCAAGGGCTGGGACTAGCGATGACAAACACCGGGGAGCTGTTTTTT. Translation: CASSQGLGLAMTNTGELFF.

The chain couples TRBV15 to TRBJ1-6; no clear D. The germline CDR1 and CDR2 sequences are LNHNV and YYDKDF (reference sequence). The CDR3 spans 13 residues. Trimming shortened V by 6 bases and J by 8 bases, and 11 bases separated the two germline ends. CDR3 region: CATSDSVDSPLHF. In nucleotides, the CDR3 is TGTGCCACCAGTGATTCGGTCGATTCACCCCTCCACTTT.

This clone was seen more than once but under ten times. This chain uses TRBV5-1 with TRBJ2-7; the match to TRBD1 covers 9 bases. The germline V gene has CDR1 SGHRS and CDR2 YFSETQ. This CDR3 comprises 14 residues. V lost 0 bases to trimming and J lost 5 bases; unmatched junction nucleotides: 3. The CDR3 sequence is CASSLGDRANEQYF. The CDR3 DNA reads TGCGCCAGCAGCTTGGGGGACAGGGCCAACGAGCAGTACTTC.

This CDR3 reads CASRHGHSTDTQYF. In DNA, the CDR3 is TGTGCCAGCAGACACGGACACTCCACAGATACGCAGTATTTT. The V call is TRBV28, the J call TRBJ2-3, with a tentative D call TRBD1 (5 bases). The V end was cut by 6 bases, the J end by 2 bases, with 12 bases between. CDR1 and CDR2 from the germline V gene are MDHEN and SYDVKM. The CDR3 has 14 residues.

Concerning this clone: At one boundary the junction diverges from the germline segment, which might be a read error. The V and J genes are TRBV5-1 and TRBJ2-1, with 10 bases that match TRBD2. The CDR3 contains 16 residues. In germline, CDR1 is SGHRS, CDR2 YFSETQ. The CDR3, as DNA: TGCGCCAGCAGCTTGGCTAGCGGGAGTGGGTACAATAAGCAGTTCTTC. This codes for CASSLASGSGYNKQFF. Drawing the rest from reference TRBV5-1 and TRBJ2-1, the complete variable domain is KAGVTQTPRYLIKTRGQQVTLSCSPISGHRSVSWYQQTPGQGLQFLFEYFSETQRNKGNFPGRFSGRQFSNSRSEMNVSTLELGDSALYLCASSLASGSGYNKQFFGPGTRLTVL.

CDR3 amino acids: CASSLRREGLATYEQYF. CDR3 nucleotide sequence: TGTGCCAGCAGTTTAAGGCGGGAGGGTTTGGCGACCTACGAGCAGTACTTC. The chain combines TRBV27 with TRBJ2-7; TRBD2 matches 9 bases. The CDR3 has 17 residues. Germline CDR1 is MNHEY and CDR2 is SMNVEV (reference sequence). Germline trimming cut 2 bases from V and 2 bases from J; bases unmatched to any gene: 10.

The rearrangement links TRBV5-1 to TRBJ2-5; D possibly corresponds to TRBD2 (6 bases). The CDR3 loop spans 15 amino acids. Germline V CDR1 and CDR2: SGHRS, YFSETQ. The V end was cut by 7 bases, the J end by 2 bases, with 18 bases between. In DNA, the CDR3 is TGCGCCAGCTCCAGGATCGGGAGTCGTCAAGAGACCCAGTACTTC. It yields the protein CASSRIGSRQETQYF.

This clone was seen a single time. V usage is TRBV5-8 and J usage is TRBJ1-2; TRBD1 matches at 8 bases. V lost 3 bases and J lost 1; bases outside the gene matches: 8. The CDR3 totals 16 residues. CDR1 is SGHTS and CDR2 is YDEGEE in the germline V gene. As DNA, the CDR3 is TGTGCCAGCAGCTCAAGAGGACAGGGTGGTAACTATGGCTACACCTTC. Protein product: CASSSRGQGGNYGYTF. Filled out from reference TRBV5-8 and TRBJ1-2, the complete variable domain reads EAGVTQSPTHLIKTRGQQATLRCSPISGHTSVYWYQQALGLGLQFLLWYDEGEERNRGNFPPRFSGRQFPNYSSELNVNALELEDSALYLCASSSRGQGGNYGYTFGSGTRLTVV.

The genes are TRBV19 and TRBJ1-1; perhaps TRBD1 as D (5 bases). Germline CDR1 and CDR2: LNHDA and SQIVND (reference sequence). The V end was cut by 3 bases, the J end by 1 base, with 9 bases between. This CDR3 has 14 amino acids. DNA for the CDR3: TGTGCCAGTAGTATGGGGCAGGCGAACACTGAAGCTTTCTTT. Translating it yields CASSMGQANTEAFF. Combining the CDR3 with reference TRBV19 and TRBJ1-1 gives the whole variable domain DGGITQSPKYLFRKEGQNVTLSCEQNLNHDAMYWYRQDPGQGLRLIYYSQIVNDFQKGDIAEGYSVSREKKESFPLTVTSAQKNPTAFYLCASSMGQANTEAFFGQGTRLTVV.

This sequence joins TRBV28 and TRBJ2-3, with TRBD1 matching over 10 bases. The CDR3 contains 15 residues. The V and J ends lost 7 bases and 3 bases, in that order; junction bases with no gene match: 7. Germline V gene sequence: CDR1 MDHEN, CDR2 SYDVKM. The CDR3 reads CASMIRDRGTDTQYF. The CDR3 nucleotides read TGTGCCAGCATGATCCGGGACAGGGGAACAGATACGCAGTATTTT.

The V call is TRBV3-1 (or the pseudogene TRBV3-2), the J call TRBJ1-1; TRBD1 agrees at 7 bases. This CDR3 comprises 14 residues. The junction had 9 bases not matched to a gene; V was cut back by 1 base and J by 10 bases. The germline V gene has CDR1 LGHDT and CDR2 YNNKEL (reference sequence). CDR3: CASSQGSSRQGAFF. The CDR3 DNA reads TGTGCCAGCAGCCAAGGGTCCTCGCGACAGGGAGCTTTCTTT.

This sequence joins TRBV19 and TRBJ2-2; D not resolved. The CDR3 is made up of 13 amino acids. Germline-derived CDR1 and CDR2 are LNHDA and SQIVND (reference sequence). Trimming stripped 11 bases from V and 0 bases from J, with 10 bases between. The CDR3 loop is CAGKDTNTGELFF. CDR3 sequence (DNA): TGTGCCGGCAAAGACACGAACACCGGGGAGCTGTTTTTT.

The chain links TRBV5-4 to TRBJ2-6; tentative D call: TRBD1 (7 bases). Trimming removed 10 bases from V and 1 base from J, with 18 bases in between. The length of the CDR3 is 16 residues. Germline V CDR1 and CDR2: SGHNT, YYREEE (reference sequence). The CDR3 loop reads CAGRQGGGSGANVLTF. The CDR3 region has the DNA TGTGCCGGACGACAGGGTGGAGGGTCTGGGGCCAACGTCCTGACTTTC.

The sample holds one count of this clone. J is TRBJ2-1 and V is TRBV15, with 10 bases matching TRBD2. CDR1 is LNHNV, CDR2 YYDKDF, per germline (reference sequence). The CDR3 runs to 16 residues. V dropped 7 bases and J dropped 2; count of bases not matched to a gene: 8. The CDR3 region has the DNA TGTGCCACCAACCAGGCCCTAGCGGGAGCCTACAATGAGCAGTTCTTC. This gives the protein CATNQALAGAYNEQFF.

In this sample, this clone is medium-sized. Within the sample, other DNA sequences also encode this same CDR3. This chain links TRBV10-3 with TRBJ1-5, with 10 bases identical to TRBD1. V was pared by 8 bases and J by 1 base, with 2 bases of the junction left unmatched. CDR1 ENHRY and CDR2 SYGVKD come from the germline V gene. CDR3 size: 14 residues. The CDR3 region is CAIGTGDSNQPQHF. CDR3 coding DNA: TGTGCCATCGGGACAGGGGACAGCAATCAGCCCCAGCATTTT.

The chain couples TRBV7-9 to TRBJ2-3; possible D gene TRBD2, 9 bases. Germline V gene data show CDR1 as SEHNR and CDR2 as FQNEAQ (reference sequence). V gave up 6 bases and J gave up 4 bases, with 20 bases separating them. The length of the CDR3 is 16 residues. The CDR3 reads CASSPAGGGRADTQYF. DNA for the CDR3: TGTGCCAGCAGTCCCGCAGGGGGCGGGAGGGCAGATACGCAGTATTTT.